This entry lists 32 T cell receptor beta chains sequenced from one sample in a study of cytomegalovirus exposure and HLA in healthy donors. Primers: 60 Vbeta forward and 13 Jbeta reverse. Repertoires were generated with immunoSEQ multiplex PCR, while TCRdb's copy carries only in-frame clones and drops some. The sample has 150,000 to 250,000 clones, approximately 80% seen once. Specimen: PBMCs. The receptors here all came from a boy aged 2 to 10 in good health and CMV-seronegative.

V gene TRBV6-6 combines with J gene TRBJ2-7, with D possibly matching TRBD1 (5 bases). V was cut by 9 bases and J by 0 bases, with 15 bases left in between. Germline V gives CDR1 MNHNY, CDR2 SVGAGI (reference sequence). The CDR3 length is 14 residues. For the CDR3, the DNA is TGTGCCAGTTCACAGGTCCGAAGCTCCTACGAGCAGTACTTC. Its protein product is CASSQVRSSYEQYF.

The sample holds one count of this clone. V is TRBV19 and J is TRBJ1-5, with a tentative D call TRBD1 (5 bases). The CDR3 runs to 14 residues. CDR1 is LNHDA and CDR2 is SQIVND in the germline V gene (reference sequence). V was pared by 2 bases and J by 6 bases, with 11 bases between. The CDR3 sequence is CASSIQGTPQPQHF. The CDR3 nucleotides are TGTGCCAGTAGTATACAGGGCACCCCTCAGCCCCAGCATTTT.

The rearrangement uses TRBV19 and TRBJ1-2; TRBD1 agrees at 11 bases. Germline-derived CDR1 and CDR2 are LNHDA and SQIVND (reference sequence). The CDR3 is 17 residues long. V gave up 7 bases and J gave up 8 bases; unmatched junction bases: 18. The CDR3 region has the DNA TGTGCCAGTATCGGCCCTACCGGGACAGGGGGGTTTGAGGGCTACACCTTC. Encoded protein: CASIGPTGTGGFEGYTF.

This sequence joins TRBV5-1 and TRBJ2-2, with 8 bases lining up with TRBD2. J lost 6 bases, V lost 6 bases, and 10 bases had no gene match. CDR3 length equals 15 residues. Germline CDR1 SGHRS, CDR2 YFSETQ. The DNA for the CDR3 is TGCGCCAGCAATGTGGGCAGCGGGGGTCCCGGGGAGCTGTTTTTT. It translates to CASNVGSGGPGELFF. Drawing the rest from reference TRBV5-1 and TRBJ2-2, the complete variable domain is KAGVTQTPRYLIKTRGQQVTLSCSPISGHRSVSWYQQTPGQGLQFLFEYFSETQRNKGNFPGRFSGRQFSNSRSEMNVSTLELGDSALYLCASNVGSGGPGELFFGEGSRLTVL.

This clone was found a few times. The chain uses TRBV9 and TRBJ2-1, with D tentatively TRBD2 (5 bases). Trimming stripped 4 bases from V and 13 bases from J, with 24 bases between. Germline CDR1 SGDLS, CDR2 YYNGEE. This CDR3 is 15 amino acids long. The CDR3 loop reads CASSLHLDDLALQFF. CDR3 nucleotides: TGTGCCAGCAGCCTCCACCTCGATGACCTAGCTTTACAGTTCTTC.

The chain is built from TRBV4-1 and TRBJ2-7; weak D call: TRBD2 (5 bases). CDR3 size: 14 residues. Germline V gene data show CDR1 as MGHRA and CDR2 as YSYEKL. Trimming took 1 base from V and 6 from J, leaving 13 bases between them. The CDR3 region has the DNA TGCGCCAGCAGCCAAGGTCGGGTCAGCGGCGAGCAGTACTTC. Its protein product is CASSQGRVSGEQYF.

This clone was seen a single time. The rearrangement uses TRBV2 and TRBJ1-2; 7 nucleotides align to TRBD1. The ends lost 6 bases at V and 7 bases at J; junction bases unmatched: 14. Germline loops: CDR1 SNHLY, CDR2 FYNNEI. The CDR3 consists of 15 residues. CDR3 loop: CASSAGTVSLVGYTF. As DNA, the CDR3 is TGTGCCAGCAGCGCCGGGACAGTCTCTCTGGTTGGCTACACCTTC.

This chain connects TRBV19 to TRBJ1-2; D gene unclear. The CDR3 is made up of 16 amino acids. V shed 1 base and J shed 5 bases, with 17 bases lying between them. Germline V lookup: CDR1 LNHDA, CDR2 SQIVND (reference sequence). The CDR3 DNA reads as TGTGCCAGTAGTATAGTTGGGTACAGAATGTTGTATGGCTACACCTTC. This encodes CASSIVGYRMLYGYTF.

This clone turned up a few times. The genes are TRBV25-1 and TRBJ1-6; 9 positions match TRBD1. Trimming at V came to 6 bases and at J to 7 bases, leaving 7 bases not matched to a gene. Germline CDR1 reads MGHDK; CDR2 reads SYGVNS. This CDR3 spans 15 amino acids. The CDR3 nucleotides are TGTGCCAGCAGAGGGGGGACAGGGTGGAATTCACCCCTCCACTTT. This translates into CASRGGTGWNSPLHF.

The chain carries TRBV6-4 and TRBJ1-3; TRBD1 aligns across 7 bases. Germline V lookup: CDR1 MRHNA, CDR2 SNTAGT. J gave up 4 bases and V 0 bases, and 12 bases lay outside the gene matches. The CDR3 sequence is 18 residues long. CDR3 sequence reads: CASSDSRGQSYEGNTIYF. The DNA of the CDR3 is TGTGCCAGCAGTGACTCGAGGGGACAGAGCTATGAGGGAAACACCATATATTTT.

This clone has only one observation. This chain joins TRBV6-5 and TRBJ1-2; 8 positions match TRBD1. With V trimmed by 2 bases and J by 4 bases, 9 bases remained unmatched. Germline V CDR1 and CDR2: MNHEY, SVGAGI. This CDR3 is built from 16 residues. CDR3 DNA sequence: TGTGCCAGCAGTTACGATGGACAGGGTCTTGTCTATGGCTACACCTTC. It yields the protein CASSYDGQGLVYGYTF.

The count of this clone is one. The chain joins TRBV19 to TRBJ1-1; 10 nucleotides agree with TRBD1. With 5 bases clipped from V and 3 bases from J, the junction kept 6 bases outside the gene matches. There are 15 residues in the CDR3. The germline CDR1 and CDR2 sequences are LNHDA and SQIVND (reference sequence). Written as DNA, the CDR3 is TGTGCCAGTAGTCCAGACAGGGGGCTGGACACTGAAGCTTTCTTT. It is translated as CASSPDRGLDTEAFF.

This chain joins TRBV4-2 and TRBJ2-3, with 7 bases matching TRBD1. With 5 bases clipped from V and 2 bases from J, the junction kept 13 bases outside the gene matches. The CDR3 contains 17 residues. Germline CDR1 is LGHNA and CDR2 is YNFKEQ. The CDR3 region has the DNA TGTGCCAGCAGCTCCTCCCCCGGGACAGCCGTCACAGATACGCAGTATTTT. This sequence encodes CASSSSPGTAVTDTQYF.

The chain joins TRBV12-5 to TRBJ2-2; 9 nucleotides align to TRBD2. The CDR3 loop spans 15 amino acids. V dropped 0 bases and J dropped 5; count of bases not matched to a gene: 1. Germline assignment: CDR1 LGHNT and CDR2 FRNRAP. DNA for the CDR3: TGTGCTAGTGGTTTGGTACTAGCGGGTACCGGGGAGCTGTTTTTT. Protein: CASGLVLAGTGELFF. Full variable domain (remainder filled in from reference TRBV12-5 and TRBJ2-2): DARVTQTPRHKVTEMGQEVTMRCQPILGHNTVFWYRQTMMQGLELLAYFRNRAPLDDSGMPKDRFSAEMPDATLATLKIQPSEPRDSAVYFCASGLVLAGTGELFFGEGSRLTVL.

The gene calls are TRBV7-9 and TRBJ1-1; TRBD1 agrees at 7 bases. Germline V gene lookup returns CDR1 SEHNR and CDR2 FQNEAQ (reference sequence). The CDR3 covers 19 residues. V gave up 5 bases and J gave up 0 bases; unmatched junction bases: 18. The CDR3 sequence is CASSPNGYRDRYMNTEAFF. For the CDR3, the DNA is TGTGCCAGCAGCCCTAACGGGTATCGGGACAGATATATGAACACTGAAGCTTTCTTT.

J is TRBJ1-1 and V is TRBV4-3; 8 positions match TRBD1. Germline V gene lookup returns CDR1 LGHNA and CDR2 YSLEER. The CDR3 runs to 18 residues. V gave up 4 bases and J gave up 1 base; unmatched junction bases: 14. CDR3 residues: CASSLRRGLGRENTEAFF. DNA for the CDR3: TGCGCCAGCAGCCTCCGCAGGGGGCTTGGCCGGGAGAACACTGAAGCTTTCTTT.

The rearrangement uses TRBV13 and TRBJ2-2; the match to TRBD1 covers 9 bases. The germline V gene has CDR1 PRHDT and CDR2 FYEKMQ (reference sequence). After removal of 7 bases from V and 1 base from J, the junction contained 7 bases not matched to a gene. The CDR3 spans 16 residues. CDR3 in amino acids: CASTSVDRGNTGELFF. DNA of the CDR3: TGTGCCAGCACCTCGGTGGACAGGGGGAACACCGGGGAGCTGTTTTTT. Drawing the rest from reference TRBV13 and TRBJ2-2, the complete variable domain is AAGVIQSPRHLIKEKRETATLKCYPIPRHDTVYWYQQGPGQDPQFLISFYEKMQSDKGSIPDRFSAQQFSDYHSELNMSSLELGDSALYFCASTSVDRGNTGELFFGEGSRLTVL.

The chain has TRBV7-2 and TRBJ2-1, with D maybe TRBD2 (5 bases). This CDR3 region has 12 residues. Looked up from germline, CDR1 is SGHTA and CDR2 is FQGNSA. The V end was cut by 5 bases, the J end by 10 bases, with 12 bases between. CDR3 coding DNA: TGTGCCAGCAGCCCCAAATCGGGGGAGCAGTTCTTC. As protein: CASSPKSGEQFF.

The rearrangement uses TRBV11-1 and TRBJ1-5; maybe TRBD1 (6 bases). The CDR3 extends over 15 amino acids. The ends were cut back, 5 bases at V and 4 bases at J, with 15 bases in the middle. Per germline, CDR1 SGHAT and CDR2 FQDESV (reference sequence). CDR3 sequence reads: CASSQNGQTNQPQHF. The CDR3 DNA reads as TGTGCCAGCAGCCAGAACGGACAGACTAATCAGCCCCAGCATTTT.

The chain employs TRBV27 and TRBJ1-5, with D unclear. Germline V gene sequence: CDR1 MNHEY, CDR2 SMNVEV (reference sequence). The germline V and J ends were trimmed by 3 bases and 6 bases, with 9 bases remaining between them. This CDR3 region has 13 residues. The DNA of the CDR3 is TGTGCCAGCAGTTTTGAGTATGGTCAGCCCCAGCATTTT. Residues: CASSFEYGQPQHF.

This clone was seen more than once but under ten times. The V and J genes are TRBV7-3 and TRBJ2-5; 7 bases align to TRBD1. The CDR3 covers 14 residues. The germline CDR1 and CDR2 sequences are SGHTA and FQGTGA. Germline trimming cut 5 bases from V and 1 base from J; bases unmatched to any gene: 4. CDR3 sequence (DNA): TGTGCCAGCAGCCCGGGACAGACCCAAGAGACCCAGTACTTC. Amino acids: CASSPGQTQETQYF.

The V gene is TRBV19, the J gene TRBJ1-5; 7 nucleotides line up with TRBD1. The CDR3 covers 13 residues. Germline CDR1 reads LNHDA; CDR2 reads SQIVND (reference sequence). Trimming removed 9 bases from V and 10 bases from J; junction bases left unmatched: 12. The CDR3 DNA sequence: TGTGCCAGCCACCTTAACACAGGGGAACCCCAGCATTTT. Its protein product is CASHLNTGEPQHF.

The chain employs TRBV5-4 and TRBJ2-4, with TRBD1 matching over 12 bases. The ends lost 4 bases at V and 6 bases at J; junction bases unmatched: 2. This CDR3 comprises 14 residues. Germline V lookup: CDR1 SGHNT, CDR2 YYREEE (reference sequence). This CDR3 is CASSRDRGPNIQYF. CDR3 nucleotides: TGTGCCAGCAGCCGGGACAGGGGGCCAAACATTCAGTACTTC.

CDR3 in DNA: TGTGCCAGCAGCTCCCCCGGGACAGGGTACACTGAAGCTTTCTTT. Its translation: CASSSPGTGYTEAFF. This chain connects TRBV27 to TRBJ1-1; TRBD1 matches at 9 bases. V lost 6 bases, J lost 3 bases, and 8 bases stayed unmatched. Germline V gene data show CDR1 as MNHEY and CDR2 as SMNVEV (reference sequence). The CDR3 contains 15 residues.

The CDR3, as DNA: TGTGCCAGCAGTGAATCCCAGGGCCAGAGCAATCAGCCCCAGCATTTT. This translates into CASSESQGQSNQPQHF. The chain couples TRBV25-1 to TRBJ1-5, with D possibly TRBD1 on 5 matching bases. The CDR3 runs 16 residues. Germline CDR1 MGHDK, CDR2 SYGVNS. V gave up 1 base and J gave up 1 base, with 11 bases separating them.

The chain combines TRBV7-2 with TRBJ2-1, with a possible D match to TRBD2 (5 bases). CDR1 is SGHTA and CDR2 is FQGNSA in the germline V gene. Deletions cut 0 bases from V and 10 bases from J, with 10 bases between. CDR3 length equals 13 residues. CDR3 nucleotides: TGTGCCAGCAGCTTAGCTAGCGCGGGCGAGCAGTTCTTC. This gives the protein CASSLASAGEQFF.

J is TRBJ2-3 and V is TRBV9; 9 bases line up with TRBD1. The length of the CDR3 is 15 residues. Germline values: CDR1 SGDLS, CDR2 YYNGEE. Trimming cost V 1 base and J 3 bases; bases outside gene matches: 3. The CDR3 region has the DNA TGTGCCAGCAGCGTAACAGGGGGCGAGACAGATACGCAGTATTTT. As protein: CASSVTGGETDTQYF.

This chain links TRBV2 with TRBJ2-3, with TRBD1 matching over 10 bases. J gave up 5 bases and V 7 bases, and 9 bases lay outside the gene matches. The CDR3 loop spans 15 amino acids. Germline V lookup: CDR1 SNHLY, CDR2 FYNNEI. The CDR3 DNA follows: TGTGCCAGCACCTCCGGGACAGGGGTTGGAGATACGCAGTATTTT. This encodes CASTSGTGVGDTQYF.

The rearrangement uses TRBV19 and TRBJ2-5; 9 bases line up with TRBD2. This CDR3 is built from 14 residues. V was pared by 4 bases and J by 3 bases, with 3 bases of the junction left unmatched. Germline V CDR1 and CDR2: LNHDA, SQIVND (reference sequence). The CDR3 sequence: CASSTQRGEETQYF. The CDR3 DNA reads as TGTGCCAGTAGTACTCAGCGGGGGGAAGAGACCCAGTACTTC.

J is TRBJ2-5 and V is TRBV7-2; D may be TRBD2 (6 bases). CDR1 is SGHTA, CDR2 FQGNSA, per germline. This CDR3 is 13 amino acids long. V lost 5 bases and J 1 base, leaving 8 bases between the germline ends. This chain's CDR3 is CASSQGLQETQYF. The CDR3 DNA reads TGTGCCAGCAGCCAGGGACTCCAAGAGACCCAGTACTTC.

V is TRBV7-9 and J is TRBJ2-7; TRBD1 matches 8 bases. Germline V gene data show CDR1 as SEHNR and CDR2 as FQNEAQ (reference sequence). Unmatched junction bases numbered 5, after V lost 1 base and J lost 3 bases. This CDR3 has 15 amino acids. The CDR3 loop is CASSLVQGVNYEQYF. CDR3 nucleotide sequence: TGTGCCAGCAGCTTAGTACAGGGGGTTAACTACGAGCAGTACTTC.

On this clone: The same CDR3 arises from other DNA sequences in this sample as well. The chain joins TRBV4-3 to TRBJ2-7; D possibly corresponds to TRBD1 (6 bases). Looked up from germline, CDR1 is LGHNA and CDR2 is YSLEER. V was pared by 8 bases and J by 4 bases, with 18 bases between. This CDR3 is built from 14 residues. CDR3 DNA sequence: TGCGCCAGCTCTCCCGGAACAGGGTCTTACGAGCAGTACTTC. It encodes CASSPGTGSYEQYF.